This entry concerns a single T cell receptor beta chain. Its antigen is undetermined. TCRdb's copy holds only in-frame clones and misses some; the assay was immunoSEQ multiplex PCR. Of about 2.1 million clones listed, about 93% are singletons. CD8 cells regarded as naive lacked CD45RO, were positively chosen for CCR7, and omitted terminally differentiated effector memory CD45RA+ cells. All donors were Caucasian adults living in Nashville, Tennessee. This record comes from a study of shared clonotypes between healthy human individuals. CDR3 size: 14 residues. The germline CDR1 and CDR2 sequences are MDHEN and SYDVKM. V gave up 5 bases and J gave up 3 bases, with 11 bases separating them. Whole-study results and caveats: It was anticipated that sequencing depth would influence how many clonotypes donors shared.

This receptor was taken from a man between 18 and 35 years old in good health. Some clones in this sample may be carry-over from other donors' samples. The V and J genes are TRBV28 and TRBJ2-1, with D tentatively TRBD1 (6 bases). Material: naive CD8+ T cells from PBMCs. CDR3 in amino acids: CASSNRVYYNEQFF. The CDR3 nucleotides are TGTGCCAGCAGTAACAGGGTATACTACAATGAGCAGTTCTTC.